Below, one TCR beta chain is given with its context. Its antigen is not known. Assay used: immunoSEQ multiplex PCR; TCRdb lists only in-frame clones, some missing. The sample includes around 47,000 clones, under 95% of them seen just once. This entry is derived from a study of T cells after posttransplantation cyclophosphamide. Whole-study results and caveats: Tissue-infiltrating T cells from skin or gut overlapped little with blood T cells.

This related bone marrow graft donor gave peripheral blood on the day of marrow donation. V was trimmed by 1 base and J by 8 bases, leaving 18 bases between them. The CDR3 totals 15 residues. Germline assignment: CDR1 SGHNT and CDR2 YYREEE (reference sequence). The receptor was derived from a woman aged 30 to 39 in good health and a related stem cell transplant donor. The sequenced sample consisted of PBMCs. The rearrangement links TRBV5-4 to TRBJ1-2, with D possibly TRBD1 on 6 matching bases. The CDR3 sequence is CASSLSFQGIGGYTF. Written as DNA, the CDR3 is TGTGCCAGCAGCTTGTCCTTCCAGGGGATCGGAGGCTACACCTTC.